The source of this T cell receptor (beta chain) is a study of T-cell reconstitution after alpha-beta-depleted transplantation in children. At least ten counts were recorded for this clonotype. Using unique molecular identifiers, the investigators prepared the TCRbeta library. TCRdb used MiXCR to reprocess the PCR reads, holding one entry per CDR3 protein. The sample lists around 92,000 distinct CDR3 sequences, 12% occurring once. The TCR sequence derives from a human donor who donated a stem cell graft to a child with inherited bone marrow failure. The sample in question was PBMCs from the stem cell graft donor, obtained from the stem cell graft.

The CDR3 region is CASSRDRGYEQYF. CDR3 DNA sequence: TGTGCCAGCAGTCGAGACAGGGGCTACGAGCAGTACTTC. This sequence joins TRBV6-2 or TRBV6-3 and TRBJ2-7, with 8 nucleotides matching TRBD1. V trimming: 5 bases; J trimming: 3 bases; junction bases outside the gene matches: 3. CDR3 length equals 13 residues. Germline CDR1 and CDR2: MNHEY and SVGEGT.